This record concerns one TCR beta chain sequence. Its antigen is currently unknown. The V gene's germline CDR1 is SGDLS and CDR2 YYNGEE. This CDR3 has 14 amino acids. Trimming took 0 bases from V and 8 from J, leaving 12 bases between them. Each patient's relapse followed autologous stem cell transplantation, and brentuximab vedotin exposure varied. The method was immunoSEQ multiplex PCR; TCRdb's version includes in-frame clones alone and lacks a portion of them. The profile shows more than 11,000 clones, over 65% of them singletons. This entry comes from a study of PD-1 blockade in classical Hodgkin lymphoma. Study-level information: Patients received nivolumab 3 mg/kg intravenously every 2 weeks.

Study results and caveats: Reasons behind the repertoire differences stay unclear, perhaps disease activity or earlier therapy. A reduction in baseline TCR diversity was reportedly seen in newly diagnosed patients relative to healthy donors. Initiation of nivolumab under 1 year after ASCT led to exclusion of patients.

The source of this sequence is a human donor with classical Hodgkin lymphoma. This specimen consisted of peripheral blood mononuclear cells (PBMCs), obtained at baseline. The chain combines TRBV9 with TRBJ2-1; TRBD2 might be the D (5 bases). For the CDR3, the DNA is TGTGCCAGCAGCGTAGACCGTTTGGAGGATGAGCAGTTCTTC. Protein product: CASSVDRLEDEQFF.